The clone carrying this TCR beta chain came up many times. This sample is drawn from a study of regulatory T cells in long-lasting Graves disease. V shed 4 bases and J shed 4 bases, with 17 bases lying between them. Germline V CDR1 and CDR2: SEHNR, FQNEAQ (reference sequence). This CDR3 is 17 amino acids long. Indicated time point: persistent/refractory GD, antithyroid drugs over 5 years with positive TRAb. PBMCs provided the RNA from which the TCR library was made. Construction of the TCR beta libraries employed iRepertoire HTBI primers in conjunction with Arm-PCR of CDR3 regions. TCRdb itself ran the multiplex PCR reads through MiXCR, one entry per CDR3 protein. The data hold fewer than 400,000 distinct CDR3 sequences, with less than 25% observed a single time.

Here the sequenced sample was peripheral blood mononuclear cells (PBMCs), taken when the disease was refractory, from a patient treated with antithyroid drugs. This chain uses TRBV7-9 with TRBJ2-6, with a possible D match to TRBD2 (6 bases). This clonotype originated in a female donor with Graves disease. The CDR3 coding sequence is TGTGCCAGCAGCTCGCTAGCGAGGGGCCGGGGGGCCAACGTCCTGACTTTC. Translating gives CASSSLARGRGANVLTF. Using reference TRBV7-9 and TRBJ2-6 for the parts outside the CDR3, the full variable domain is DTGVSQNPRHKITKRGQNVTFRCDPISEHNRLYWYRQTLGQGPEFLTYFQNEAQLEKSRLLSDRFSAERPKGSFSTLEIQRTEQGDSAMYLCASSSLARGRGANVLTFGAGSRLTVL.